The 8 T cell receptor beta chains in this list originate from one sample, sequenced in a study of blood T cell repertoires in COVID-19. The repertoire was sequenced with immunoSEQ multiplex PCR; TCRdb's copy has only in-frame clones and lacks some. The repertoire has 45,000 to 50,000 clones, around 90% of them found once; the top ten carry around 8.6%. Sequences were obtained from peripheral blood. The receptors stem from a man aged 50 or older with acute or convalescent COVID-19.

This CDR3 reads CASSQPPGTYEQYF. CDR3 nucleotide sequence: TGTGCCAGCAGTCAACCTCCCGGGACCTACGAGCAGTACTTC. V is TRBV28 and J is TRBJ2-7; tentative D call: TRBD2 (5 bases). With 5 bases removed from V and 2 bases from J, the gap between germline ends came to 13 bases. CDR1 and CDR2 from the germline V gene are MDHEN and SYDVKM. CDR3 length: 14 amino acids.

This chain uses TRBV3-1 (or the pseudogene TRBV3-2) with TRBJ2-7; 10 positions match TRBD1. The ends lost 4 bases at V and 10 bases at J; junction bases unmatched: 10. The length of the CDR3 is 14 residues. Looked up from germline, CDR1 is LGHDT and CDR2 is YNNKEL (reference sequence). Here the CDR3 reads CASSPGDRGSDQYF. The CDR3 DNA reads TGTGCCAGCAGCCCGGGGGACAGGGGTAGCGACCAGTACTTC.

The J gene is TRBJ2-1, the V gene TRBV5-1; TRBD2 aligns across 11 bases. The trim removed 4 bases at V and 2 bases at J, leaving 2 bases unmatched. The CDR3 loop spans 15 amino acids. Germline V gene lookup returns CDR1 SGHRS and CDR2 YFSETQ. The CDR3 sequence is CASSPGLAAYNEQFF. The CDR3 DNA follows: TGCGCCAGCAGCCCGGGACTAGCGGCCTACAATGAGCAGTTCTTC.

The CDR3 DNA sequence: TGTGCCAGCAGTCCTCTATTCAATGAGTGGCAGTTCTTC. Translating gives CASSPLFNEWQFF. This chain joins TRBV6-6 and TRBJ2-1; D is uncertain. V was trimmed by 5 bases and J by 12 bases, leaving 17 bases between them. The CDR3 is 13 residues long. In germline, CDR1 is MNHNY, CDR2 SVGAGI (reference sequence).

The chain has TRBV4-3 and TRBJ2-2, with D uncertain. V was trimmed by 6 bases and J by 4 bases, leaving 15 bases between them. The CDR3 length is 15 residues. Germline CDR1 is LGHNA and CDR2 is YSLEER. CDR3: CASSHQVAGTGELFF. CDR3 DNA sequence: TGCGCCAGCAGTCACCAGGTCGCAGGCACCGGGGAGCTGTTTTTT.

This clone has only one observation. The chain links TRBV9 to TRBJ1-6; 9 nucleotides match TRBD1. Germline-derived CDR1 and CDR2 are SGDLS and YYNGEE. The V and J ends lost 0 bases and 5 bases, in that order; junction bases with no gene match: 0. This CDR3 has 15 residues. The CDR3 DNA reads TGTGCCAGCAGCGTAGGGGACAGGGATAATTCACCCCTCCACTTT. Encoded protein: CASSVGDRDNSPLHF.

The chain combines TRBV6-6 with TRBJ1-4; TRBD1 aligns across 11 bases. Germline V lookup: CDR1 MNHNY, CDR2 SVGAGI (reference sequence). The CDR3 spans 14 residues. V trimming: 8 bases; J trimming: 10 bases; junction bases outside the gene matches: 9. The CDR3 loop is CASLRDRGTGKLFF. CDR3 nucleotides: TGTGCCAGCCTCCGGGACAGGGGGACGGGAAAACTGTTTTTT.

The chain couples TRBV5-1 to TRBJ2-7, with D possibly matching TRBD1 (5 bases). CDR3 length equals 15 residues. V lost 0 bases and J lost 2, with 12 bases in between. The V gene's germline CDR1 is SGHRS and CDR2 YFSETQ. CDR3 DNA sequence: TGCGCCAGCAGCTTGGGGGGCCTCCTCCCCTACGAGCAGTACTTC. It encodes CASSLGGLLPYEQYF.